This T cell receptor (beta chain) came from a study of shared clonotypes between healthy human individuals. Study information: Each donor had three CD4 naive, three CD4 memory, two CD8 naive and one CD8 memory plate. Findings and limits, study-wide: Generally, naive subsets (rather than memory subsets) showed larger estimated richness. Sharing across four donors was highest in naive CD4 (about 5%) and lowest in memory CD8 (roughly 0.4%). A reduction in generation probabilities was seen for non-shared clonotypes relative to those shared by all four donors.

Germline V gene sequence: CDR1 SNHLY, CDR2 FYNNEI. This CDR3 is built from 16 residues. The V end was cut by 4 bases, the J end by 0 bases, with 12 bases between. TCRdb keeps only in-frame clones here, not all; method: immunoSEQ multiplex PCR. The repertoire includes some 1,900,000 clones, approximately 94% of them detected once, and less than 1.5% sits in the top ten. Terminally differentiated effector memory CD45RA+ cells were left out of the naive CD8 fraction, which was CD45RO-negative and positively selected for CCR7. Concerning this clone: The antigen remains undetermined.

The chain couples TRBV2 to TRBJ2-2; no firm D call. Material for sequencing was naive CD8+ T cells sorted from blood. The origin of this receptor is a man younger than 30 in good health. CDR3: CASSVHVTSNTGELFF. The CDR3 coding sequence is TGTGCCAGCAGTGTCCATGTGACATCGAACACCGGGGAGCTGTTTTTT.